This is a list of T cell receptor beta chains from one sample in a study of PD-1 blockade in mismatch repair-deficient tumors. Assay used: immunoSEQ multiplex PCR; TCRdb lists only in-frame clones, some missing. The sample shows 100,000 to 150,000 clones, about 90% of them seen only once. The sequencing here drew on peripheral blood, taken 72 weeks after starting pembrolizumab. The source is an adult with mismatch repair-deficient cancer. Both conserved end residues are part of each CDR3. A D gene is named only where the DNA matches it firmly. The listing skips clone size in some rows; elsewhere it reads once, few, many or a size class.

CDR3 DNA: TGCGCCAGCAGTGACACCTACGAGCAGTACTTC
CDR3 protein: CASSDTYEQYF
clone size: many
J gene: TRBJ2-7
V gene: TRBV10-1
D gene: NA

CDR3 DNA: TGCGCCAGCAGCCCCCCCGGGATCGGGGAGCTGTTTTTT
CDR3 protein: CASSPPGIGELFF
clone size: NA
J gene: TRBJ2-2
V gene: TRBV4-1
D gene: NA

CDR3 DNA: TGTGCCAGCAGGGGGGACAGAGAGACAGATACGCAGTATTTT
CDR3 protein: CASRGDRETDTQYF
clone size: NA
J gene: TRBJ2-3
V gene: TRBV6-5
D gene: TRBD1

CDR3 DNA: TGTGCCAGCAGTTACTCGGACAACACTGAAGCTTTCTTT
CDR3 protein: CASSYSDNTEAFF
clone size: NA
J gene: TRBJ1-1
V gene: TRBV6-5
D gene: NA

CDR3 DNA: TGTGCCATCAGTCTTCGACTCAGACATCAAACCTACGAGCAGTACTTC
CDR3 protein: CAISLRLRHQTYEQYF
clone size: NA
J gene: TRBJ2-7
V gene: TRBV10-3
D gene: NA

CDR3 DNA: TGCGCCAGCAGTCCAGCGGGAGGAGGGCCCTACGAGCAGTACTTC
CDR3 protein: CASSPAGGGPYEQYF
clone size: NA
J gene: TRBJ2-7
V gene: TRBV10-1
D gene: TRBD2

CDR3 DNA: TGTGCCAGCAGTTACTCCCCCCAGGGCCTGGAGACCCAGTACTTC
CDR3 protein: CASSYSPQGLETQYF
clone size: NA
J gene: TRBJ2-5
V gene: TRBV6-5
D gene: NA

CDR3 DNA: TGTGCCAGCAGGTTGACAGTCCACGAGCAGTACTTC
CDR3 protein: CASRLTVHEQYF
clone size: NA
J gene: TRBJ2-7
V gene: TRBV6-1
D gene: NA

CDR3 DNA: TGTGCCTGGAGTGTACTCCCGGCCCTTCCCAACACTGAAGCTTTCTTT
CDR3 protein: CAWSVLPALPNTEAFF
clone size: few
J gene: TRBJ1-1
V gene: TRBV30
D gene: NA

CDR3 DNA: TGTGCCAGCAGCCCACGGACTAAAAACATTCAGTACTTC
CDR3 protein: CASSPRTKNIQYF
clone size: NA
J gene: TRBJ2-4
V gene: TRBV16
D gene: NA

CDR3 DNA: TGTGCCACCGGGACAACCTACACAGATACGCAGTATTTT
CDR3 protein: CATGTTYTDTQYF
clone size: once
J gene: TRBJ2-3
V gene: TRBV28
D gene: NA

CDR3 DNA: TGTGCCAGCAGGTTGCGGGGAGGGGACAATGAGCAGTTCTTC
CDR3 protein: CASRLRGGDNEQFF
clone size: NA
J gene: TRBJ2-1
V gene: TRBV5-8
D gene: TRBD2

CDR3 DNA: TGTGCCAGCAGCCCAGTGGGTACCGATACGCAGTATTTT
CDR3 protein: CASSPVGTDTQYF
clone size: NA
J gene: TRBJ2-3
V gene: TRBV13
D gene: NA

CDR3 DNA: TGCGCCAGCAGCCAAGAGCAGAACACCGGGGAGCTGTTTTTT
CDR3 protein: CASSQEQNTGELFF
clone size: NA
J gene: TRBJ2-2
V gene: TRBV4-1
D gene: NA

CDR3 DNA: TGTGCCAGTAGTATCGACAGGGTGGGGACCGGGGAGCTGTTTTTT
CDR3 protein: CASSIDRVGTGELFF
clone size: once
J gene: TRBJ2-2
V gene: TRBV19
D gene: TRBD1

CDR3 DNA: TGTGCCAGCAGCCTGTTAGGCACTAGCGGGAGGAGGAAGGAGACCCAGTACTTC
CDR3 protein: CASSLLGTSGRRKETQYF
clone size: NA
J gene: TRBJ2-5
V gene: TRBV5-5
D gene: TRBD2

CDR3 DNA: TGTGCCAGCAGCTACGGACTCGCCTACGAGCAGTACTTC
CDR3 protein: CASSYGLAYEQYF
clone size: few
J gene: TRBJ2-7
V gene: TRBV5-6
D gene: NA

CDR3 DNA: TGTGCCAGCAGCTCGGGACTAGCGGGCAGCACAGATACGCAGTATTTT
CDR3 protein: CASSSGLAGSTDTQYF
clone size: once
J gene: TRBJ2-3
V gene: TRBV7-6
D gene: TRBD2

CDR3 DNA: TGCGCCAGCAGCCAAGGGCAGGGGGATCAAGAGACCCAGTACTTC
CDR3 protein: CASSQGQGDQETQYF
clone size: NA
J gene: TRBJ2-5
V gene: TRBV4-3
D gene: TRBD1

CDR3 DNA: TGCGCCAGCAGCCCCCAGGACAGTACACTTGACGAGCAGTACTTC
CDR3 protein: CASSPQDSTLDEQYF
clone size: NA
J gene: TRBJ2-7
V gene: TRBV4-1
D gene: NA

CDR3 DNA: TGTGCCAGCAGCTCGGAAGCGCAGCACCCAGGGGATACGCAGTATTTT
CDR3 protein: CASSSEAQHPGDTQYF
clone size: NA
J gene: TRBJ2-3
V gene: TRBV13
D gene: NA

CDR3 DNA: TGTGCTAGTGCCCAGGGGGAAAGACGAAACACCGGGGAGCTGTTTTTT
CDR3 protein: CASAQGERRNTGELFF
clone size: NA
J gene: TRBJ2-2
V gene: TRBV12-5
D gene: TRBD1

CDR3 DNA: TGTGCCAGTTCCAGGACTAGCGGAGGTGGGATCTACGAGCAGTACTTC
CDR3 protein: CASSRTSGGGIYEQYF
clone size: few
J gene: TRBJ2-7
V gene: TRBV19
D gene: TRBD2

CDR3 DNA: TGTGCCAGCAGTTGGGTAGCGGGAGGGATGACAGATACGCAGTATTTT
CDR3 protein: CASSWVAGGMTDTQYF
clone size: NA
J gene: TRBJ2-3
V gene: TRBV6-6
D gene: TRBD2

CDR3 DNA: TGTGCCAGCAGCCCAGGGACAGGTCTCCACTCCTACGAGCAGTACTTC
CDR3 protein: CASSPGTGLHSYEQYF
clone size: NA
J gene: TRBJ2-7
V gene: TRBV16
D gene: TRBD1

CDR3 DNA: TGTGCCTGGTCAGATCACAGGGGGAACCCCTACGAGCAGTACTTC
CDR3 protein: CAWSDHRGNPYEQYF
clone size: few
J gene: TRBJ2-7
V gene: TRBV30
D gene: TRBD1

CDR3 DNA: TGCAGCGTTGTGGTCAGGGATTCCTACGAGCAGTACTTC
CDR3 protein: CSVVVRDSYEQYF
clone size: NA
J gene: TRBJ2-7
V gene: TRBV29-1
D gene: NA

CDR3 DNA: TGCGCCAGCAGCACTGGACTAGCGGGAGTATTGGAGACCCAGTACTTC
CDR3 protein: CASSTGLAGVLETQYF
clone size: NA
J gene: TRBJ2-5
V gene: TRBV5-1
D gene: TRBD2

CDR3 DNA: TGTGCCAGCAGTTCCACCTCTGGGGCCAACGTCCTGACTTTC
CDR3 protein: CASSSTSGANVLTF
clone size: NA
J gene: TRBJ2-6
V gene: TRBV27
D gene: NA

CDR3 DNA: TGTGCCAGCAGCCGTAGCGGGGGCGTCTATGGCTACACCTTC
CDR3 protein: CASSRSGGVYGYTF
clone size: NA
J gene: TRBJ1-2
V gene: TRBV13
D gene: NA

CDR3 DNA: TGCGCCAGCAGCATCGGACCCGCGGCAGATACGCAGTATTTT
CDR3 protein: CASSIGPAADTQYF
clone size: NA
J gene: TRBJ2-3
V gene: TRBV5-1
D gene: NA

CDR3 DNA: TGCGCCAGCAGCCCCAGGGGGGCCGATTCCAATGAGCAGTTCTTC
CDR3 protein: CASSPRGADSNEQFF
clone size: NA
J gene: TRBJ2-1
V gene: TRBV4-1
D gene: NA

CDR3 DNA: TGTGCTAGCAGCTCATCTAGCGGGAGTTACAATGAGCAGTTCTTC
CDR3 protein: CASSSSSGSYNEQFF
clone size: NA
J gene: TRBJ2-1
V gene: TRBV7-7
D gene: TRBD2

CDR3 DNA: TGTGCCAGCAGCTTCGGAGCCTCCTACGAGCAGTACTTC
CDR3 protein: CASSFGASYEQYF
clone size: few
J gene: TRBJ2-7
V gene: TRBV5-6
D gene: NA

CDR3 DNA: TGCGCCAGCAGCCGTGGCGGCGGGGATACGCAGTATTTT
CDR3 protein: CASSRGGGDTQYF
clone size: once
J gene: TRBJ2-3
V gene: TRBV4-1
D gene: NA

CDR3 DNA: TGTGCCAGCGTACCCTATAGCGGGAGGGACAATGAGCAGTTCTTC
CDR3 protein: CASVPYSGRDNEQFF
clone size: NA
J gene: TRBJ2-1
V gene: TRBV28
D gene: TRBD2

CDR3 DNA: TGCGCCAGCAGCTTGGAAGTGGTGGTAGGTACGCAGTATTTT
CDR3 protein: CASSLEVVVGTQYF
clone size: NA
J gene: TRBJ2-3
V gene: TRBV5-1
D gene: NA

CDR3 DNA: TGCGCCAGCAGCTTGGAGTCCGGGAGAGACACAGATACGCAGTATTTT
CDR3 protein: CASSLESGRDTDTQYF
clone size: NA
J gene: TRBJ2-3
V gene: TRBV5-1
D gene: NA

CDR3 DNA: TGTGCCAGCGGAAGACAGGGAGGACAGCCCCAGCATTTT
CDR3 protein: CASGRQGGQPQHF
clone size: NA
J gene: TRBJ1-5
V gene: TRBV6-1
D gene: TRBD1

CDR3 DNA: TGTGCCAGCAGCCCGGGACCCAACTATGGCTACACCTTC
CDR3 protein: CASSPGPNYGYTF
clone size: NA
J gene: TRBJ1-2
V gene: TRBV7-9
D gene: NA

CDR3 DNA: TGTGCCTGGAGTGGGGAGGGACTTTCCTACGAGCAGTACTTC
CDR3 protein: CAWSGEGLSYEQYF
clone size: NA
J gene: TRBJ2-7
V gene: TRBV30
D gene: TRBD2

CDR3 DNA: TGTGCCAGCAGCTTAGGGACAGAGAACTACGAGCAGTACTTC
CDR3 protein: CASSLGTENYEQYF
clone size: NA
J gene: TRBJ2-7
V gene: TRBV7-6
D gene: NA

CDR3 DNA: TGCAGCGTTGGTAGTCTAGCGGGAGGAGGCACCGGGGAGCTGTTTTTT
CDR3 protein: CSVGSLAGGGTGELFF
clone size: few
J gene: TRBJ2-2
V gene: TRBV29-1
D gene: TRBD2

CDR3 DNA: TGTGCCAGTAGTATTAGGTCTAGCAATCAGCCCCAGCATTTT
CDR3 protein: CASSIRSSNQPQHF
clone size: NA
J gene: TRBJ1-5
V gene: TRBV19
D gene: NA

CDR3 DNA: TGTGCCAGCAGCTTAGTCGGGACAGGGGGGTACGAGCAGTACTTC
CDR3 protein: CASSLVGTGGYEQYF
clone size: NA
J gene: TRBJ2-7
V gene: TRBV7-8
D gene: TRBD1

CDR3 DNA: TGTGCCAGCAGTTTATCGTCGGCCCCGAGTTCGGGCTATGGCTACACCTTC
CDR3 protein: CASSLSSAPSSGYGYTF
clone size: NA
J gene: TRBJ1-2
V gene: TRBV27
D gene: NA